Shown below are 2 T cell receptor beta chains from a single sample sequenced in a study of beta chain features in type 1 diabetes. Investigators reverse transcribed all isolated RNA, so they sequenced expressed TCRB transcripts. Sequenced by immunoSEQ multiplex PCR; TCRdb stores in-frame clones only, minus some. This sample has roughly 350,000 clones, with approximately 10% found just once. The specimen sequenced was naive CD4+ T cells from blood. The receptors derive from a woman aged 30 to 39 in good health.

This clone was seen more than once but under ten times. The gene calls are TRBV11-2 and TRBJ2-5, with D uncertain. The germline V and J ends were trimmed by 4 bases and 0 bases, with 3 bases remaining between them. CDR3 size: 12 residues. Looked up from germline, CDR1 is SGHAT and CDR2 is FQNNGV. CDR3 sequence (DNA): TGTGCCAGCAGCTCATACCAAGAGACCCAGTACTTC. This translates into CASSSYQETQYF.

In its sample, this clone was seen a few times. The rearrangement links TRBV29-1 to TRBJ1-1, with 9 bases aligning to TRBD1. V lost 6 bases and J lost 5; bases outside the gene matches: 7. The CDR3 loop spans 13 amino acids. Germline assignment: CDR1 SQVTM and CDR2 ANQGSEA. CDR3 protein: CSVVTGGWTEAFF. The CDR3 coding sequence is TGCAGCGTAGTAACAGGGGGCTGGACTGAAGCTTTCTTT.